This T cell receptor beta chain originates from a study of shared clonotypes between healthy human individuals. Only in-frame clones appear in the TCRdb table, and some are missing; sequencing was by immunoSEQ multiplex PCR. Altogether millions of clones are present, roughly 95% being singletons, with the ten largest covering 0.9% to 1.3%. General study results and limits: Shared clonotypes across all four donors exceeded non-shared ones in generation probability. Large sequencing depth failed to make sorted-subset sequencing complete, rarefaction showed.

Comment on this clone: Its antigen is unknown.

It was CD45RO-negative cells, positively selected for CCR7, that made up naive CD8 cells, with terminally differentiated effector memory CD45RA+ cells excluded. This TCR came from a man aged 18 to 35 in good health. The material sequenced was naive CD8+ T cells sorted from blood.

CDR3 amino acids: CASSPTGGTEEQYF. The CDR3 nucleotides read TGTGCCAGCAGCCCCACAGGCGGCACTGAGGAGCAGTACTTC. This rearrangement joins TRBV7-3 to TRBJ2-7; possible D gene TRBD1, 5 bases. The CDR3 spans 14 residues. CDR1 and CDR2 from the germline V gene are SGHTA and FQGTGA. Trimming stripped 5 bases from V and 7 bases from J, with 18 bases between.